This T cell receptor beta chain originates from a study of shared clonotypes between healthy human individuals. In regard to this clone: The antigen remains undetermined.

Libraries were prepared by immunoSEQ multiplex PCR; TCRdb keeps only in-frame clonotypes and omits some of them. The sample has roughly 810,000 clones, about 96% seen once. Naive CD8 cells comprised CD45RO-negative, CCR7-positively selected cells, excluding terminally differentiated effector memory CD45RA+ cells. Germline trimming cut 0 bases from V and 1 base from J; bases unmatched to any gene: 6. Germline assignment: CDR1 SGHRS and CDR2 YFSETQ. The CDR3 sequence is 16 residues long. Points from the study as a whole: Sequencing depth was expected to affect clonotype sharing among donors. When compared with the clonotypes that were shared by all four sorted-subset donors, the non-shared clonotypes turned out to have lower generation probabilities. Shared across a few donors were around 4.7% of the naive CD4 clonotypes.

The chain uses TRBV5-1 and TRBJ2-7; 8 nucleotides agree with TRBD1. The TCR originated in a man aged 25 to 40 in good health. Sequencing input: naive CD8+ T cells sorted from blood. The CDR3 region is CASSLASDRGSYEQYF. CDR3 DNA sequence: TGCGCCAGCAGCTTGGCCAGCGACAGGGGATCCTACGAGCAGTACTTC.